These 27 T cell receptor beta chains were all obtained from the same sample, sequenced in a study of regulatory T cells in long-lasting Graves disease. Building the TCR beta libraries relied on iRepertoire HTBI primers, and CDR3 regions underwent Arm-PCR. TCRdb re-derived calls from the multiplex PCR reads in MiXCR, one entry per CDR3 protein. The sample includes 300,000 to 350,000 distinct CDR3 sequences, about 20% of them seen just once. As to time point: persistent/refractory GD, antithyroid drugs over 5 years with positive TRAb. The TCR library was made from RNA that had been extracted from PBMCs in TRIzol. The specimen was peripheral blood mononuclear cells (PBMCs), collected when the disease was refractory, from a patient treated with antithyroid drugs. The receptors were gathered from a female donor with Graves disease.

This clonotype was seen at least ten times. This rearrangement joins TRBV6-5 to TRBJ2-5; D ambiguous. V was trimmed by 2 bases and J by 5 bases, leaving 9 bases between them. Germline CDR1 MNHEY, CDR2 SVGAGI. The length of the CDR3 is 13 residues. CDR3 sequence (DNA): TGTGCCAGCAGTTACCGAGCGCGGGAGACCCAGTACTTC. Encoded protein: CASSYRARETQYF.

CDR3 DNA: TGTGCCAGCTCCCCAGACAGCGGCACCATCTACGAGCAGTACTTC. Protein sequence: CASSPDSGTIYEQYF. V and J are TRBV18 and TRBJ2-7, with D perhaps matching TRBD1 or TRBD2 (5 bases each). CDR3 size: 15 residues. V was cut by 6 bases and J by 3 bases, with 18 bases left in between. Looked up from germline, CDR1 is KGHSH and CDR2 is LQKENI.

This clonotype was picked up a small number of times. The chain is built from TRBV4-3 and TRBJ1-1; D is undetermined. V was shortened by 0 bases and J by 5 bases, with 13 bases between the two germline ends. Germline V gives CDR1 LGHNA, CDR2 YSLEER. This CDR3 is 15 amino acids long. CDR3 sequence (DNA): TGCGCCAGCAGCCAAGAAAAGGGAAGGGAGACTGAAGCTTTCTTT. Translation gives CASSQEKGRETEAFF.

The rearrangement uses TRBV28 and TRBJ1-5; D is uncertain. Germline V gene sequence: CDR1 MDHEN, CDR2 SYDVKM. Trimming stripped 5 bases from V and 1 base from J, with 9 bases between. The CDR3 spans 14 residues. The CDR3 loop is CASSVGRSNQPQHF. Written as DNA, the CDR3 is TGTGCCAGCAGTGTAGGACGGAGCAATCAGCCCCAGCATTTT.

This clonotype was observed at least ten times. This chain uses TRBV14 with TRBJ1-4; D remains ambiguous. Trimming pared 4 bases from V and 9 bases from J, leaving 9 bases between. CDR1 is SGHDN and CDR2 is FVKESK in the germline V gene. The CDR3 totals 12 residues. DNA for the CDR3: TGTGCCAGCAGCCCGAATAGGAAAAAACTGTTTTTT. This encodes CASSPNRKKLFF.

At least ten counts were recorded for this clonotype. This chain joins TRBV6-5 and TRBJ2-7, with D possibly called TRBD1 or TRBD2 (5 bases each). Trimming left V 3 bases short and J 6 bases short, with 6 bases between. Germline CDR1 MNHEY, CDR2 SVGAGI. The length of the CDR3 is 11 residues. The DNA of the CDR3 is TGTGCCAGCAGTTATGGGACCGAGCAGTACTTC. Residues: CASSYGTEQYF.

In the case of this clonotype: A read error may be the cause here, since a much bigger clone is one base away. The CDR3 DNA is TGCAGCGTATATTTTCTCCTCGCTCGAACTGAAGCTTTCTTT. This encodes CSVYFLLARTEAFF. The rearrangement links TRBV29-1 to TRBJ1-1; D gene ambiguous. Trimming pared 6 bases from V and 5 bases from J, leaving 19 bases between. The germline gives CDR1 SQVTM, CDR2 ANQGSEA. The CDR3 is 14 residues long. The full variable domain, its missing parts supplied by reference TRBV29-1 and TRBJ1-1, is SAVISQKPSRDICQRGTSLTIQCQVDSQVTMMFWYRQQPGQSLTLIATANQGSEATYESGFVIDKFPISRPNLTFSTLTVSNMSPEDSSIYLCSVYFLLARTEAFFGQGTRLTVV.

The chain joins TRBV12-3 or TRBV12-4 to TRBJ2-1, with 7 bases fitting TRBD1. The V segment lost 2 bases and the J segment 0 bases; nucleotides outside the gene matches: 1. The CDR3 has 15 amino acids. The CDR3 sequence is CASSLRQGSYNEQFF. The CDR3 DNA is TGTGCCAGCAGTTTACGACAGGGCTCCTACAATGAGCAGTTCTTC.

V gene TRBV6-2 or TRBV6-3 combines with J gene TRBJ2-2, with 7 bases fitting TRBD1. V lost 0 bases, J lost 8 bases, and 9 bases stayed unmatched. The CDR3 length is 16 residues. Germline V CDR1 and CDR2: MNHEY, SVGEGT. The DNA for the CDR3 is TGTGCCAGCAGTTACTCGAGGGGACAGCTTCCTGGGGAGCTGTTTTTT. Its protein is CASSYSRGQLPGELFF.

The gene calls are TRBV4-1 and TRBJ1-2; D unresolved. V lost 0 bases to trimming and J lost 1 base, with 9 bases between them. CDR1 is MGHRA and CDR2 is YSYEKL in the germline V gene. CDR3 length: 15 residues. CDR3 nucleotide sequence: TGCGCCAGCAGCCAAGATCTTGCTCTTAACTATGGCTACACCTTC. Its translation is CASSQDLALNYGYTF.

This clonotype was recorded at least ten times. V and J are TRBV3-1 and TRBJ2-5; D might be TRBD1 or TRBD2, each matching 5 bases. Germline V gene sequence: CDR1 LGHDT, CDR2 YNNKEL (reference sequence). The germline V and J ends were trimmed by 1 base and 2 bases, with 11 bases remaining between them. The CDR3 runs 15 residues. The CDR3 sequence is CASSQGGTRQETQYF. In nucleotides, the CDR3 is TGTGCCAGCAGCCAAGGGGGGACGAGGCAAGAGACCCAGTACTTC.

The chain has TRBV27 and TRBJ1-1, with 8 bases aligning to TRBD1. Trimming removed 7 bases from V and 0 bases from J; junction bases left unmatched: 4. Germline V gives CDR1 MNHEY, CDR2 SMNVEV (reference sequence). This CDR3 has 14 amino acids. The CDR3 bases are TGTGCCAGCAATCGGGACAGGATGAACACTGAAGCTTTCTTT. Translated, it gives CASNRDRMNTEAFF.

The rearrangement links TRBV5-1 to TRBJ2-3; TRBD1 matches 8 bases. In germline, CDR1 is SGHRS, CDR2 YFSETQ. The J segment lost 7 bases and the V segment lost 0 bases, leaving 7 bases of the junction unmatched. This CDR3 region has 15 residues. The CDR3, as DNA: TGCGCCAGCAGCTTGGGAGGACAGGGCACCAATACGCAGTATTTT. Amino acids: CASSLGGQGTNTQYF.

As regards this clonotype: An end of the junction does not agree with germline; a read error may underlie this. The chain carries TRBV28 and TRBJ2-7, with 10 nucleotides matching TRBD1. The germline CDR1 and CDR2 sequences are MDHEN and SYDVKM. This CDR3 spans 15 amino acids. DNA of the CDR3: TGTGCCAGCTCACTCCGGGACAGGGGTACCTACAAGCAGTACTTC. This encodes CASSLRDRGTYKQYF. Supplemented by reference TRBV28 and TRBJ2-7, the full variable domain reads DVKVTQSSRYLVKRTGEKVFLECVQDMDHENMFWYRQDPGLGLRLIYFSYDVKMKEKGDIPEGYSVSREKKERFSLILESASTNQTSMYLCASSLRDRGTYKQYFGPGTRLTVT.

V is TRBV27 and J is TRBJ2-2; no clear D gene. The CDR3 runs 12 residues. CDR1 MNHEY and CDR2 SMNVEV come from the germline V gene (reference sequence). V lost 5 bases, J lost 6 bases, and 7 bases lay in between. The CDR3 reads CASSPPSGELFF. For the CDR3, the DNA is TGTGCCAGCAGTCCCCCCTCCGGGGAGCTGTTTTTT.

This clonotype has a count of ten or more. The J gene is TRBJ2-5, the V gene TRBV7-9; the D is unclear. Germline CDR1 SEHNR, CDR2 FQNEAQ (reference sequence). V lost 4 bases and J 4 bases, leaving 10 bases between the germline ends. This CDR3 has 13 amino acids. The CDR3 sequence: CASSSTARETQYF. CDR3 DNA sequence: TGTGCCAGCAGCTCCACAGCCCGAGAGACCCAGTACTTC.

This clonotype was seen many times. The rearrangement uses TRBV12-3 or TRBV12-4 and TRBJ1-2; D is undetermined. The CDR3 runs 14 residues. V lost 1 base and J lost 4, with 10 bases in between. DNA for the CDR3: TGTGCCAGCAGTTTAGGAGGGAACCCCTATGGCTACACCTTC. It codes for CASSLGGNPYGYTF.

This clonotype appeared a few times. The chain links TRBV28 to TRBJ2-1; D ambiguous. From germline, CDR1 is MDHEN and CDR2 SYDVKM. The CDR3 covers 15 residues. The V end was cut by 5 bases, the J end by 6 bases, with 17 bases between. The CDR3 nucleotides are TGTGCCAGCAGTCTTCGACTTAAATCGGGCAATGAGCAGTTCTTC. It codes for CASSLRLKSGNEQFF.

This clonotype was counted at least ten times. The gene calls are TRBV20-1 and TRBJ2-7; 9 bases match TRBD2. The CDR3 is 15 residues long. Germline values: CDR1 DFQATT, CDR2 SNEGSKA (reference sequence). V dropped 2 bases and J dropped 2; count of bases not matched to a gene: 7. This CDR3 is CSARRAAGGPYEQYF. CDR3 in DNA: TGCAGTGCTAGACGGGCGGCGGGAGGGCCCTACGAGCAGTACTTC.

This clonotype was seen at least ten times. The chain joins TRBV12-3 or TRBV12-4 to TRBJ1-2, with TRBD1 matching 8 bases. Trimming at V came to 8 bases and at J to 4 bases, leaving 6 bases not matched to a gene. The CDR3 contains 13 residues. The CDR3 protein is CASQDRVGYGYTF. The DNA for the CDR3 is TGTGCCAGCCAGGACAGGGTAGGCTATGGCTACACCTTC.

This chain's CDR3 is CASSYSSTGSQPQHF. The CDR3 coding sequence is TGTGCCAGCAGTTACTCGAGCACAGGGAGTCAGCCCCAGCATTTT. V and J are TRBV6-6 and TRBJ1-5; D is perhaps TRBD1 (6 bases). Germline lookup yields CDR1 MNHNY and CDR2 SVGAGI (reference sequence). The V and J ends lost 0 bases and 6 bases respectively, with 12 bases between them. The CDR3 is 15 amino acids.

This clonotype was recorded many times. The J gene is TRBJ2-7, the V gene TRBV6-6; 7 bases match TRBD1. The CDR3 length is 15 residues. Losses at the gene ends were 0 bases for V and 4 bases for J; bases not matched to a gene: 6. Per the germline V gene, CDR1 is MNHNY and CDR2 is SVGAGI (reference sequence). The CDR3 here is CASSYSSDRVYEQYF. As DNA, the CDR3 is TGTGCCAGCAGTTACTCGTCCGACAGGGTTTACGAGCAGTACTTC.

This sequence joins TRBV4-1 and TRBJ1-2; TRBD1 agrees at 8 bases. V shed 1 base and J 0 bases; nucleotides not matched to a gene: 4. CDR1 and CDR2 from the germline V gene are MGHRA and YSYEKL. The CDR3 is made up of 16 amino acids. In nucleotides, the CDR3 is TGCGCCAGCAGCCAAGTTGGGACAGGCCCTAACTATGGCTACACCTTC. Its translation: CASSQVGTGPNYGYTF.

Ten or more counts support this clonotype. The chain links TRBV6-2 or TRBV6-3 to TRBJ2-5; D is undetermined. Germline V gene lookup returns CDR1 MNHEY and CDR2 SVGEGT. The V end was cut by 10 bases, the J end by 7 bases, with 22 bases between. This CDR3 spans 14 amino acids. CDR3 DNA: TGTGCCATCAAGCTTCCTAGTTGGATCGGGACCCAGTACTTC. It specifies CAIKLPSWIGTQYF.

This clonotype was seen many times. The J gene is TRBJ1-1, the V gene TRBV12-3 or TRBV12-4, with 7 positions matching TRBD1. This CDR3 region has 13 residues. The junction had 3 bases not matched to a gene; V was cut back by 7 bases and J by 1 base. CDR3 sequence: CASNWDRNTEAFF. Written as DNA, the CDR3 is TGTGCCAGCAATTGGGACAGGAACACTGAAGCTTTCTTT.

This clonotype has at least ten counts. CDR3 amino acids: CASSYEGGASVSPLHF. In DNA, the CDR3 is TGTGCCAGCAGCTACGAGGGGGGGGCTTCTGTTTCACCCCTCCACTTT. V gene TRBV2 combines with J gene TRBJ1-6, with a tentative D call TRBD1 (6 bases). The V end was cut by 6 bases, the J end by 9 bases, with 21 bases between. This CDR3 contains 16 residues. The V gene's germline CDR1 is SNHLY and CDR2 FYNNEI.

This clonotype appeared many times. The rearrangement uses TRBV10-3 and TRBJ2-7; D is tentatively TRBD1 or TRBD2 (5 bases each). The V end lost 0 bases, the J end lost 3 bases, and 15 bases lay between the germline ends. The CDR3 spans 16 residues. The germline V gene encodes CDR1 ENHRY and CDR2 SYGVKD. The CDR3 nucleotides are TGTGCCATCAGTGAGTCGTCCAGGGACGTTCACTACGAGCAGTACTTC. Protein: CAISESSRDVHYEQYF.